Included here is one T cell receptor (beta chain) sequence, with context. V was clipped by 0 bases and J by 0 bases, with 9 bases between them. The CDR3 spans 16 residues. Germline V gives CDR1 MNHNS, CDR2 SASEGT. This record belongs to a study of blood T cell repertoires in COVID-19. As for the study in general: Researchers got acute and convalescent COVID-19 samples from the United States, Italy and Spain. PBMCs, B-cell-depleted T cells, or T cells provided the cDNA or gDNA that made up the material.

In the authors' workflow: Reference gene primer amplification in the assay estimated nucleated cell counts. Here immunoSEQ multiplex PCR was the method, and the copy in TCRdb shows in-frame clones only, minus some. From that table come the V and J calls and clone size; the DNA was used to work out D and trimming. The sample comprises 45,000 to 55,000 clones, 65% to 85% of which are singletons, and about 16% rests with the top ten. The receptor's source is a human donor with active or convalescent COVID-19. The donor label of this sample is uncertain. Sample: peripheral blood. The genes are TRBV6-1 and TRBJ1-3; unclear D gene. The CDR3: CASSEAVSHSGNTIYF. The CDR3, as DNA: TGTGCCAGCAGTGAAGCGGTGTCACACTCTGGAAACACCATATATTTT.